This T cell receptor beta chain was documented in a study of technical replicates of blood from a few donors. Profiled with immunoSEQ multiplex PCR; TCRdb holds only in-frame clones, not every one. The table has around 80,000 clones, 90% to 97% seen once; the top ten hold about 0.3%. Germline CDR1 is SQVTM and CDR2 is ANQGSEA. The J segment lost 3 bases and the V segment lost 3 bases, leaving 9 bases of the junction unmatched. The CDR3 length is 15 residues. The chain couples TRBV29-1 to TRBJ1-1; TRBD1 aligns across 8 bases. Sequencing was carried out using T cells isolated from PBMCs. The clonotype originates from a human donor in good health. The CDR3 DNA is TGCAGCGTTGACGGACAGGGCAAGTATGACACTGAAGCTTTCTTT. Translated, it gives CSVDGQGKYDTEAFF. Based on the CDR3 plus reference TRBV29-1 and TRBJ1-1, the full variable domain is SAVISQKPSRDICQRGTSLTIQCQVDSQVTMMFWYRQQPGQSLTLIATANQGSEATYESGFVIDKFPISRPNLTFSTLTVSNMSPEDSSIYLCSVDGQGKYDTEAFFGQGTRLTVV.